Listed below are T cell receptor beta chains from one sample, sequenced in a study of blood T cell repertoires in COVID-19. Sequenced by immunoSEQ multiplex PCR; TCRdb stores in-frame clones only, minus some. The sample lists around 55,000 clones; roughly 85% were seen once. The sequencing sample was made of peripheral blood. Receptor source: a human donor in a cohort sampled during active or convalescent COVID-19. Each CDR3 is given with its conserved first and last residue. The D gene is left open where the match is weak. Some rows have no size entry. The others give once, few or many, or a class for an expanded clone.

TRBJ2-2 - - TRBV19 CASEDRYRQGHTGELFF TGTGCCAGTGAGGACCGATACCGTCAGGGGCACACCGGGGAGCTGTTTTTT
TRBJ2-3 - - TRBV5-1 CASSLVDRSTDTQYF TGCGCCAGCAGCTTGGTTGACAGGAGCACAGATACGCAGTATTTT
TRBJ2-1 TRBD1 - TRBV19 CAGSRTGDSYNEQFF TGTGCCGGGTCGCGGACAGGGGATTCGTACAATGAGCAGTTCTTC
TRBJ1-6 TRBD1 - TRBV5-4 CASSSFDRAEKGSPLHF TGTGCCAGCAGTTCCTTCGACAGGGCAGAGAAGGGTTCACCCCTCCACTTT
TRBJ1-5 TRBD1 - TRBV30 CAWSVRGPLGNQPQHF TGTGCCTGGAGTGTAAGGGGGCCCCTGGGGAATCAGCCCCAGCATTTT
TRBJ2-1 - - TRBV6-5 CASSYSNEVRDEQFF TGTGCCAGCAGTTACTCGAATGAGGTCAGGGATGAGCAGTTCTTC
TRBJ1-1 - once TRBV7-9 CASSLGTSEAFF TGTGCCAGCAGCTTAGGGACAAGTGAAGCTTTCTTT
TRBJ2-1 TRBD1 - TRBV6-5 CAVEGQGGNEQFF TGTGCCGTAGAGGGACAGGGGGGAAATGAGCAGTTCTTC
TRBJ2-7 TRBD1 - TRBV7-8 CASSPGGQGTSEQYF TGTGCCAGCAGCCCCGGGGGACAGGGGACGAGTGAGCAGTACTTC
TRBJ1-1 - - TRBV15 CATSRGWGPPEAFF TGTGCCACCAGCAGAGGGTGGGGGCCCCCGGAAGCTTTCTTT
TRBJ1-6 - - TRBV4-3 CASSQQSNNSPLHF TGCGCCAGCAGCCAACAGTCAAATAATTCACCCCTCCACTTT
TRBJ2-7 TRBD2 - TRBV11-2 CASSPGDWDYSSYEQYF TGTGCCAGCAGCCCTGGTGACTGGGACTACTCCTCCTACGAGCAGTACTTC
TRBJ2-5 TRBD2 - TRBV19 CASSIGGTSGQETQYF TGTGCCAGTAGTATAGGAGGGACTAGCGGCCAAGAGACCCAGTACTTC
TRBJ1-5 - - TRBV30 CAWSRQSNQPQHF TGTGCCTGGAGCAGACAGAGCAATCAGCCCCAGCATTTT
TRBJ1-2 - - TRBV5-1 CASTRSVGEGDGYTF TGCGCCAGCACCCGGTCTGTAGGGGAGGGGGATGGCTACACCTTC
TRBJ2-4 - - TRBV5-1 CASSLNTLAKNIQYF TGCGCCAGCAGCTTAAACACCCTAGCCAAAAACATTCAGTACTTC
TRBJ2-5 - - TRBV6-5 CASSYLGGLQETQYF TGTGCCAGCAGTTACCTCGGGGGTCTCCAAGAGACCCAGTACTTC
TRBJ2-2 TRBD2 - TRBV3-1/TRBV3-2 CASSPKRGRTGELFF TGTGCCAGCAGCCCTAAGCGGGGGCGCACCGGGGAGCTGTTTTTT
TRBJ1-2 - - TRBV6-2/TRBV6-3 CASSLVRDTNYGYTF TGTGCCAGCAGTCTCGTCCGGGACACAAACTATGGCTACACCTTC
TRBJ1-1 - - TRBV25-1 CASSESPGVGTEAFF TGTGCCAGCAGTGAATCCCCCGGGGTTGGCACTGAAGCTTTCTTT
TRBJ1-5 - - TRBV2 CASSEGRGYSNQPQHF TGTGCCAGCAGTGAAGGAAGGGGGTATAGCAATCAGCCCCAGCATTTT
TRBJ2-7 TRBD2 - TRBV6-5 CASSRLAGSYEQYF TGTGCCAGCAGCCGACTAGCAGGCTCCTACGAGCAGTACTTC
TRBJ2-7 - - TRBV5-8 CASSLTGQVPYEQYF TGTGCCAGCAGCTTAACGGGACAAGTACCCTACGAGCAGTACTTC
TRBJ1-3 - - TRBV5-4 CASSLGLDSFSGNTIYF TGTGCCAGCAGCCTAGGTCTCGACAGCTTTTCTGGAAACACCATATATTTT
TRBJ2-7 TRBD1 - TRBV6-5 CASSQLTDRGDF TGTGCCAGCAGTCAACTGACGGACAGGGGGGACTTC
TRBJ2-7 TRBD1 - TRBV18 CASSPGQTYEQYF TGTGCCAGCTCACCGGGACAGACCTACGAGCAGTACTTC